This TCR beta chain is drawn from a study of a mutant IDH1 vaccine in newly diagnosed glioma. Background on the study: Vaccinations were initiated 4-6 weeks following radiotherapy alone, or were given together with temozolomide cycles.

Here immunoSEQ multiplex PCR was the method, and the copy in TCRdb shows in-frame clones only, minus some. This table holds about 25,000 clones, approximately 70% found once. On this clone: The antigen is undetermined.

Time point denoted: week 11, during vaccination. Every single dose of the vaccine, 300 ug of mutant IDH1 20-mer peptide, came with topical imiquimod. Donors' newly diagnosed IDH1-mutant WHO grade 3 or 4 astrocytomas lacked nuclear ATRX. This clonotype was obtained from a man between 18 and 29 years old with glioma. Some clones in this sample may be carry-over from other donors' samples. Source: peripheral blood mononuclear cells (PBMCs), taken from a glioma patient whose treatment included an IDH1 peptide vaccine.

The CDR3 DNA sequence: TGTGCCAGCAGCTTGGCGTGGGGAGGTACCCAGCATTTT. It encodes CASSLAWGGTQHF. The gene calls are TRBV5-6 and TRBJ1-5; D is unresolved. CDR1 is SGHDT, CDR2 YYEEEE, per germline. CDR3 size: 13 residues. V dropped 0 bases and J dropped 11 bases, with 12 bases sitting between them. Variable domain in full (rest from reference TRBV5-6 and TRBJ1-5): DAGVTQSPTHLIKTRGQQVTLRCSPKSGHDTVSWYQQALGQGPQFIFQYYEEEERQRGNFPDRFSGHQFPNYSSELNVNALLLGDSALYLCASSLAWGGTQHFGDGTRLSIL.